One T cell receptor (beta chain) is described in this entry. The sample originates from a study of blood T cell repertoires in COVID-19. Study-level information: Researchers got acute and convalescent COVID-19 samples from the United States, Italy and Spain. PBMCs, B-cell-depleted T cells, or T cells provided the cDNA or gDNA that made up the material.

Some clones are missing from TCRdb's copy, which holds only in-frame ones; the method was immunoSEQ multiplex PCR. The data show over 95,000 clones, about 87% seen once. Germline V gene data show CDR1 as KGHSH and CDR2 as LQKENI. This CDR3 is built from 15 residues. Trimming removed 2 bases from V and 4 bases from J, with 12 bases in between. Sequencing used peripheral blood. The rearrangement links TRBV18 to TRBJ1-5, with D possibly TRBD1 on 6 matching bases. The receptor was derived from a woman in her forties or fifties with acute or convalescent COVID-19. DNA of the CDR3: TGTGCCAGCTCACCAAAACAGGGTTTTAATCAGCCCCAGCATTTT. Translating it yields CASSPKQGFNQPQHF.